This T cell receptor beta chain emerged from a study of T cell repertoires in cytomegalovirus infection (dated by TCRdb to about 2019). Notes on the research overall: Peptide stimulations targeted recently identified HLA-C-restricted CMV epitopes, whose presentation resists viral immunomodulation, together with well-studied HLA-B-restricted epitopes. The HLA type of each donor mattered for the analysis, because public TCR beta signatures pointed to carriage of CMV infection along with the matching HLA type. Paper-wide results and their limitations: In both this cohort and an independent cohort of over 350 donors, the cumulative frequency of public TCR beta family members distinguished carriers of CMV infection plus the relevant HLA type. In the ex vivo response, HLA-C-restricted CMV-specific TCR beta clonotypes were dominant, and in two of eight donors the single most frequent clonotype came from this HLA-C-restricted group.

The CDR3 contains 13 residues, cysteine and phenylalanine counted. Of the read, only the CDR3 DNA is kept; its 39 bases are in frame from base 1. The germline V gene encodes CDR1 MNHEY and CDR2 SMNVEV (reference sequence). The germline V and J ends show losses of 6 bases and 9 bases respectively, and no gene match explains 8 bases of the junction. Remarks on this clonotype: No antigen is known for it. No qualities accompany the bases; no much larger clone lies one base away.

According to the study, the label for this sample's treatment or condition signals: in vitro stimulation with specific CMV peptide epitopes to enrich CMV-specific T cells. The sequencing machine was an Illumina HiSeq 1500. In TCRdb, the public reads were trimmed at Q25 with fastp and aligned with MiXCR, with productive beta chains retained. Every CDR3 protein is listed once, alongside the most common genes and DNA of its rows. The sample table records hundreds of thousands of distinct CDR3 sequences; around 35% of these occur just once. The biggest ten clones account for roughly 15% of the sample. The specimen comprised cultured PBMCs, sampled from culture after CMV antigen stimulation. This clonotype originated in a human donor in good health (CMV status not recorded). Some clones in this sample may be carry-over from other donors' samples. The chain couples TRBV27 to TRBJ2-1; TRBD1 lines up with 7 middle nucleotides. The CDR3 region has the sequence CASRKQGFGEQFF. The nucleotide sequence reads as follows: TGTGCCAGCAGAAAACAGGGGTTCGGTGAGCAGTTCTTC.